This TCR beta chain was sequenced during a study of cytomegalovirus exposure and HLA in healthy donors. Findings and limits, study-wide: The only immune exposure information that was available was CMV serostatus.

As for this clone: Its target is unknown.

Both 60 Vbeta primers and 13 Jbeta primers went into the PCR. The assay was immunoSEQ multiplex PCR, and TCRdb's table has in-frame clones only and misses some. Of about 130,000 clones listed, 65% to 90% are singletons. The CDR3 runs 15 residues. Losses at the gene ends were 2 bases for V and 0 bases for J; bases not matched to a gene: 1. Per the germline V gene, CDR1 is MNHEY and CDR2 is SVGAGI. The V gene is TRBV6-5, the J gene TRBJ2-1; 7 positions agree with TRBD1. Sequenced: PBMCs. The source is a man between 50 and 59 years old in good health and CMV-seronegative. The CDR3 nucleotides read TGTGCCAGCAGTTACGGGGACAGCTCCTACAATGAGCAGTTCTTC. Protein product: CASSYGDSSYNEQFF.